These T cell receptor beta chains were read from a single sample in a study of T-cell reconstitution after alpha-beta-depleted transplantation in children. TCRdb fed the PCR reads into MiXCR, producing one record per CDR3 protein. The table records a few hundred thousand distinct CDR3 sequences, about an eighth of them present only once. The sequenced sample was PBMCs, mostly from graft donor cells, obtained 360 days after TCRalphabeta/CD19-depleted stem cell transplant. Source of these receptors: a male patient younger than 18 who had a stem cell transplant for acute myeloid leukemia, so the T cells may come from the graft donor. CDR3s include the opening cysteine and the closing phenylalanine or tryptophan. Not all rows give a size; the values are once, few, many and, for expanded clones, a class.

j_gene | len | v_gene | abundance | CDR3aa
TRBJ2-5 | 13 | TRBV11-2 | NA | CASSPSRGETQYF
TRBJ1-2 | 14 | TRBV20-1 | few | CSAPGRGGYYGYTF
TRBJ2-7 | 16 | TRBV24-1 | NA | CATSDSAGAFSYEQYF
TRBJ2-1 | 15 | TRBV2 | NA | CASIATGGVRNEQFF
TRBJ2-5 | 13 | TRBV20-1 | few | CSAGVGGSGTQYF
TRBJ1-5 | 14 | TRBV15 | few | CATSTSGGNQPQHF
TRBJ2-1 | 15 | TRBV29-1 | few | CSARTSGGPYNEQFF
TRBJ2-1 | 15 | TRBV5-1 | many | CASSLLAGGGDEQFF
TRBJ2-7 | 15 | TRBV11-2 | NA | CASSPGGVSRYEQYF
TRBJ2-1 | 15 | TRBV25-1 | NA | CASSSGLWLRNEQFF
TRBJ2-3 | 14 | TRBV29-1 | few | CSVRNRGSTDTQYF
TRBJ2-1 | 16 | TRBV7-2 | many | CASSLVPTRSYNEQFF
TRBJ2-5 | 15 | TRBV7-9 | NA | CASSLARGLQETQYF
TRBJ2-1 | 12 | TRBV29-1 | NA | CSVGGQSDPMFF
TRBJ1-2 | 14 | TRBV4-3 | NA | CASSPGQALDGYTF
TRBJ1-5 | 16 | TRBV6-2/TRBV6-3 | NA | CASTASTGFSNQPQHF
TRBJ2-7 | 14 | TRBV20-1 | many | CSAAGSGVTYEQYF
TRBJ2-2 | 16 | TRBV9 | NA | CASSVGGHLNTGELFF
TRBJ2-2 | 12 | TRBV3-1 | many | CASSLLPGELFF
TRBJ2-3 | 15 | TRBV4-3 | NA | CASSQDHMATDTQYF
TRBJ2-7 | 14 | TRBV12-3/TRBV12-4 | many | CASTPPEPSYEQYF
TRBJ2-5 | 13 | TRBV25-1 | few | CASSSLSGETQYF
TRBJ2-3 | 17 | TRBV6-5 | few | CASSSRVSGRAGDTQYF
TRBJ2-2 | 15 | TRBV5-1 | many | CASSLGPAGTGELFF
TRBJ2-5 | 12 | TRBV29-1 | NA | CSVAAAMGTQYF
TRBJ1-1 | 14 | TRBV28 | NA | CASSAGWGNTEAFF
TRBJ2-7 | 15 | TRBV20-1 | NA | CSAGAVVRVTYEQYF
TRBJ1-2 | 13 | TRBV7-9 | few | CASSQVGYYGYTF
TRBJ1-1 | 10 | TRBV29-1 | NA | CSGGYNEAFF
TRBJ2-3 | 17 | TRBV12-3/TRBV12-4 | NA | CASSQRLAETSTDTQYF
TRBJ2-7 | 15 | TRBV28 | many | CASSLSGLAAYEQYF
TRBJ2-1 | 16 | TRBV10-3 | NA | CAISETSSYSYNEQFF
TRBJ1-1 | 16 | TRBV18 | NA | CASSLGTGGPGTEAFF
TRBJ2-7 | 13 | TRBV28 | few | CASSLGLSGEQYF
TRBJ2-7 | 15 | TRBV6-2/TRBV6-3 | many | CASSLGGGFLSEQYF
TRBJ1-1 | 15 | TRBV29-1 | many | CSAPRQGAVNTEAFF
TRBJ2-2 | 15 | TRBV20-1 | many | CSASPHSWGTGELFF
TRBJ1-1 | 14 | TRBV12-3/TRBV12-4 | few | CASSFRPAGHEAFF
TRBJ2-2 | 15 | TRBV23-1 | NA | CASSQMTGSTGELFF
TRBJ2-3 | 20 | TRBV28 | NA | CASRAQRGKRGRSSTDTQYF
TRBJ2-3 | 15 | TRBV15 | few | CATSRGEGSADTQYF
TRBJ2-7 | 16 | TRBV5-1 | few | CASSFSGALSSYEQYF
TRBJ2-7 | 14 | TRBV9 | many | CASSVGTVTYEQYF
TRBJ2-7 | 14 | TRBV28 | NA | CASRNSGRQYEQYF
TRBJ2-3 | 17 | TRBV11-2 | few | CASSPQGSGRRLNTQYF
TRBJ2-1 | 15 | TRBV24-1 | NA | CATSDQRFSRGEQFF
TRBJ1-6 | 14 | TRBV19 | few | CASGAGRYDSPLHF
TRBJ2-5 | 13 | TRBV6-1 | few | CASSGRGQETQYF